One and the same sample provided the 5 T cell receptor beta chains below, sequenced in a study of T cells in Graves' hyperthyroidism and ophthalmopathy. RNA transcripts gave rise to amplified TCR beta CDR3 regions. The primer set for the first-round RT-PCR of the TCR CDR3 was HTBI. TCRdb re-called the multiplex PCR reads with MiXCR, one entry per CDR3 protein. The table shows fewer than 650,000 distinct CDR3 sequences, with approximately 13% occurring only once. Source material: blood. The source of these receptors is a woman in her twenties or thirties with Graves' hyperthyroidism that later progressed to Graves' ophthalmopathy.

This clonotype has at least ten counts. The chain uses TRBV27 and TRBJ1-5; D may be TRBD1 (5 bases). The CDR3 loop spans 15 amino acids. Germline V lookup: CDR1 MNHEY, CDR2 SMNVEV (reference sequence). With 6 bases removed from V and 1 base from J, the gap between germline ends came to 13 bases. CDR3 sequence reads: CASRRGSQSNQPQHF. CDR3 DNA sequence: TGTGCCAGCAGGAGGGGCAGCCAAAGCAATCAGCCCCAGCATTTT.

This clonotype has at least ten counts. The gene calls are TRBV7-6 and TRBJ1-1, with unresolved D. V was trimmed by 1 base and J by 0 bases, leaving 6 bases between them. The CDR3 length is 14 residues. Germline CDR1 reads SGHVS; CDR2 reads FNYEAQ. CDR3 loop: CASSLEQLNTEAFF. The DNA of the CDR3 is TGTGCCAGCAGCTTAGAACAACTGAACACTGAAGCTTTCTTT. The variable domain in full, completed from reference TRBV7-6 and TRBJ1-1, reads GAGVSQSPRYKVTKRGQDVALRCDPISGHVSLYWYRQALGQGPEFLTYFNYEAQQDKSGLPNDRFSAERPEGSISTLTIQRTEQRDSAMYRCASSLEQLNTEAFFGQGTRLTVV.

The chain uses TRBV20-1 and TRBJ2-7, with D possibly matching TRBD1 (5 bases). CDR1 is DFQATT, CDR2 SNEGSKA, per germline (reference sequence). V lost 0 bases and J lost 3, with 15 bases in between. This CDR3 is 15 amino acids long. The CDR3 here is CSARDGGATFYEQYF. The CDR3 coding sequence is TGCAGTGCTAGAGATGGTGGGGCTACCTTCTACGAGCAGTACTTC.

This clonotype was detected many times. The J gene is TRBJ2-5, the V gene TRBV19, with D unresolved. The CDR3 is 14 residues long. The germline V gene encodes CDR1 LNHDA and CDR2 SQIVND (reference sequence). Trimming removed 4 bases at V and 4 bases at J, with 13 bases between. The CDR3 DNA reads TGTGCCAGTAGTAAGGGCCAGCGTCGAGAGACCCAGTACTTC. Its translation is CASSKGQRRETQYF.

At least ten counts were recorded for this clonotype. The chain joins TRBV7-9 to TRBJ2-1; 13 bases are shared with TRBD2. This CDR3 spans 18 amino acids. Trimming took 5 bases from V and 6 from J; bases not matched to a gene: 13. Looked up from germline, CDR1 is SEHNR and CDR2 is FQNEAQ (reference sequence). The CDR3 region is CASSTQNGLAGDTNEQFF. The CDR3 DNA follows: TGTGCCAGCAGCACACAAAATGGACTAGCGGGAGACACCAATGAGCAGTTCTTC. Full variable domain (rest looked up from reference TRBV7-9 and TRBJ2-1): DTGVSQNPRHKITKRGQNVTFRCDPISEHNRLYWYRQTLGQGPEFLTYFQNEAQLEKSRLLSDRFSAERPKGSFSTLEIQRTEQGDSAMYLCASSTQNGLAGDTNEQFFGPGTRLTVL.